The 7 T cell receptor beta chains listed next were all sequenced from one sample in a study of molecular identifiers for immune sequencing clone quantification. TCRdb independently ran MiXCR on the PCR reads; one entry per CDR3 protein. Of approximately 97,000 distinct CDR3 sequences in the sample, about 35% were seen once. Specimen: naive CD8+ T cells from blood, with Jurkat cell RNA spiked in. Stated subset: FACS-sorted CD8+CD4-CCR7+CD45RA+ naive T cells. These receptors came from a human donor in good health. Some libraries in this study had Jurkat cell RNA spiked in.

The chain recombines TRBV5-4 with TRBJ2-1, with TRBD2 matching 7 bases. J was trimmed by 9 bases and V by 4 bases; bases with no gene match: 13. Germline V gives CDR1 SGHNT, CDR2 YYREEE (reference sequence). The CDR3 is made up of 15 amino acids. CDR3 amino acids: CASSPGLVMSREQFF. CDR3 nucleotide sequence: TGTGCCAGCAGCCCCGGACTAGTTATGAGTCGTGAGCAGTTCTTC. Based on the CDR3 plus reference TRBV5-4 and TRBJ2-1, the full variable domain is ETGVTQSPTHLIKTRGQQVTLRCSSQSGHNTVSWYQQALGQGPQFIFQYYREEENGRGNFPPRFSGLQFPNYSSELNVNALELDDSALYLCASSPGLVMSREQFFGPGTRLTVL.

This clonotype was detected only a few times. The V gene is TRBV11-2, the J gene TRBJ2-7, with D possibly being TRBD1 or TRBD2 (5 bases each). The V and J ends lost 0 bases and 0 bases respectively, with 9 bases between them. This CDR3 is built from 15 residues. The V gene's germline CDR1 is SGHAT and CDR2 FQNNGV. CDR3 sequence (DNA): TGTGCCAGCAGCTTAGAGGCAGGGAGCTCCTACGAGCAGTACTTC. It is translated as CASSLEAGSSYEQYF.

A word on this clonotype: This is likely a read error, given that the CDR3 carries no conserved phenylalanine or tryptophan at its end. Because the CDR3's place on the DNA is in doubt, the DNA is left out and the CDR3 is given as listed by TCRdb. The genes are TRBV20-1 and TRBJ2-7; TRBD1 reflects the table's D call only, with no check against the DNA. Germline CDR1 DFQATT, CDR2 SNEGSKA (reference sequence). The CDR3 extends over 14 residues, inclusive of both ends. CDR3 region: CRAECAQGTYEQNY.

The V gene is TRBV6-6, the J gene TRBJ1-1; D perhaps matches TRBD1 (5 bases). The CDR3 covers 13 residues. Per the germline V gene, CDR1 is MNHNY and CDR2 is SVGAGI (reference sequence). The V end was cut by 5 bases, the J end by 14 bases, with 21 bases between. The CDR3 loop reads CASSDDGRAEVFF. The CDR3 coding sequence is TGTGCCAGCAGTGATGACGGCAGGGCAGAAGTCTTCTTT.

V is TRBV6-2 or TRBV6-3 and J is TRBJ2-5; TRBD1 aligns across 10 bases. The CDR3 has 16 amino acids. J lost 2 bases, V lost 4 bases, and 7 bases had no gene match. CDR1 is MNHEY, CDR2 SVGEGT, per germline. The CDR3: CASSFPRTGGQETQYF. CDR3 DNA: TGTGCCAGCAGTTTCCCGCGGACAGGGGGTCAAGAGACCCAGTACTTC.

The genes are TRBV24-1 and TRBJ2-7; tentatively, D is TRBD1 or TRBD2 (5 bases each). CDR1 KGHDR and CDR2 SFDVKD come from the germline V gene. The CDR3 consists of 13 residues. V lost 3 bases and J 9 bases, leaving 14 bases between the germline ends. CDR3 loop: CATSDPGTHGQYF. The CDR3 region has the DNA TGTGCCACCAGTGATCCCGGGACGCACGGGCAGTACTTC.

The chain links TRBV14 to TRBJ2-7; D possibly corresponds to TRBD1 (5 bases). The germline CDR1 and CDR2 sequences are SGHDN and FVKESK. Trimming shortened V by 0 bases and J by 5 bases, and 14 bases separated the two germline ends. The CDR3 loop spans 15 amino acids. CDR3 DNA sequence: TGTGCCAGCAGCCAAGATTTAGGCAGGGCGCACGAGCAGTACTTC. Encoded protein: CASSQDLGRAHEQYF.